The present T cell receptor (beta chain) was sequenced within a study of cytomegalovirus exposure and HLA in healthy donors (dated by TCRdb to the late 2010s). Study-wide context: An earlier analysis of approximately 640 of the donors reported approximately 290 Gb of sequence data and 117 million unique TCR beta sequences from about 180 million T cells. An early release covering over 500 HLA-typed donors comprised about 290 gigabases of sequencing data and tens of millions of unique TCR sequences. Among the roughly 380 genotyped donors, approximately 76% belonged to the genetic ancestry cluster associated with self-reported Caucasian donors. The study aimed to test whether signatures of past pathogen exposure could be identified by cataloging public T cell receptors. The study profiled the T cell repertoires of fewer than 850 subjects by immunosequencing and related them to cytomegalovirus serostatus. Along with the roughly 670-subject first cohort, a separate validation cohort of over 90 different subjects was used. To predict cytomegalovirus infection status, the study combined high-throughput TCR immunosequencing, statistical association of individual TCRs with disease status, and machine learning. A later analysis re-examined previously published TCR beta repertoires from about 700 donors and added high-resolution HLA genotyping to investigate patterns of TCR occurrence. Rather than using new phenotypic data, the later analysis identified candidate immune exposures from TCR beta sequences and from how often those sequences occurred across donors. In an earlier analysis of more than 550 of the donors, high-throughput TCR beta sequencing was used to judge whether each TCR beta V gene segment behaved as functional or pseudogenic. Donor age, sex, ethnicity and CMV serostatus were compiled together with the repertoire data. Genome-wide SNP genotypes for about 55% of the roughly 670 donors were used in a later genetic analysis, which treated that subset as a discovery cohort. Every repertoire in the discovery cohort had been generated on one and the same sequencing platform. Class I and class II HLA loci were covered by the typing at four-digit resolution. The number of typed donors differed by locus: about 620-640 for A, B, C, DRB1 and DQB1; some 540 for DQA1; 600 to 610 for DPA1; and about 450 for DPB1. About five DR-DQ haplotypes were handled as single units for association and clustering, since linkage in the cohort was strong. On average, around 200,000 unique TCR beta nucleotide sequences were sequenced per donor among 398 genotyped donors of the cohort, with roughly 19% of those sequences being non-productive.

A word on this clone: What this receptor recognizes is not known. Nothing much larger sits one base from this clone, and base qualities are not available.

What the authors observed across the whole study: In an earlier analysis of over 550 of the donors, most TCR beta V segments were observed in productive rearrangements about 87% or about 30% of the time, broadly matching IMGT annotations. A later analysis found that TCR association rates varied across HLA loci, with DRB1 alleles showing the most associated TCRs and HLA-C alleles the fewest. A group of highly shared sequence variants was considered likely to be a technical artifact of the sequencing pipeline. Linkage disequilibrium might explain the correlated functional status among segregating V segments, but an unknown experimental factor could not be excluded. In a later analysis, several top co-occurrence clusters were reported to appear linked to parvovirus B19, influenza, CMV and Epstein-Barr virus. A further reported finding was that TCR beta sequences accurately predicted the HLA-A and HLA-B alleles for most subjects in the first cohort. A total of about 150 TCR beta chains were listed by the study as associated with cytomegalovirus. While some public TCRs were present in many individuals, most TCR sequences turned up only very rarely across donors. The presence/absence analyses assumed that sequencing depth was roughly uniform across donors, and that assumption may not be true. The 87-base-pair reads could not distinguish some IMGT-functional V segments, including TRBV6-2 and TRBV6-3, so those segments were excluded. In a later analysis, HLA-associated TCR beta chains showed more clonal expansion and lower generation probabilities than non-associated chains that were equally common. The only immune exposure information available for the cohort was CMV serostatus. A later analysis found that most CMV-associated TCR beta chains appeared HLA-restricted, with HLA associations seemingly driven largely by CMV exposure. In this cohort, only TCR beta chains were sequenced, and detectable features were limited by the absence of alpha or paired-chain data. At a false discovery rate of 0.05, a later analysis linked around 15,000 TCR beta sequences to specific HLA alleles. According to a later genetic analysis, donors in an Asian-associated ancestry cluster had fewer N-insertions in productive TCRs than the roughly 700-donor mean. V-gene and J-gene trimming of TCR beta chains was associated with a missense DCLRE1C variant in a later genetic analysis, and the association was replicated in an independent cohort. In vitro tests confirmed that a few of the cytomegalovirus-associated TCR beta chains recognize cytomegalovirus antigens. Because some donors lacked HLA typing at each locus, the association tests relied only on the typed subset. It was suggested by the authors that the approach could potentially be generalized to other disease states and immunological phenotypes. The classifier was reported to diagnose cytomegalovirus status with high specificity and sensitivity in both the original cohort and the validation cohort. Assigning TCR associations to individual alleles was difficult when HLA alleles, especially DR and DQ, strongly co-occurred. About 17 rarely observed V segments, including chromosome 9 orphons, were excluded from the earlier analysis of several hundred of the donors because counts were too low.

For CDR1 and CDR2, the germline V gene (reference sequence) lists SGHNT and YYREEE. The cysteine opens and the phenylalanine closes a CDR3 of 14 amino acids. The entry retains the CDR3 DNA only, 42 bases that are in frame from base 1. V is cut back by 4 bases and J by 8 bases, with 10 bases in the junction unmatched. In total, more than 500 healthy bone marrow donors made up the cohort. All cohort members were sampled while nominally healthy, although unrecorded immune exposures were likely present. The donor tested CMV seronegative, placing the donor among the 350 to 400 seronegative members of the cohort. Every donor gave a peripheral blood sample, and the peripheral blood mononuclear cells from that sample were used for TCR beta sequencing. Genomic DNA extraction from the blood cell samples was performed with the Qiagen DNeasy Blood Extraction Kit. Library prep was done by the immunoSEQ multiplex PCR assay. The multiplex PCR relied on a mix of 60 forward primers for TCR Vbeta segments and 13 reverse primers for TCR Jbeta segments. The CDR3 region of rearranged TCR beta genes was amplified from genomic DNA with a multiplex PCR assay. On the Illumina HiSeq System, the amplified TCR beta libraries were sequenced as 87-base-pair reads. The published analysis was carried out like this. In a later analysis, some 80 million unique TCR beta chains were counted across the 690 or so repertoires, and roughly 11 million of these chains were shared by at least two donors. Raw reads were error-corrected and collapsed into unique sequences by a nearest-neighbor algorithm in which closely related sequences were merged to remove PCR and sequencing errors. To assign V, D and J gene segments, CDR3 sequences were aligned to IMGT reference sequences. For a sequence to be retained, a match of at least six nucleotides to both a V gene segment and a J gene segment was required. Rearrangements were called productive when the CDR3 lacked stop codons and stayed in frame with V and J; all others were non-productive. Following IMGT convention, CDR3 was defined as the stretch from the second conserved V-encoded cysteine to the conserved J-encoded phenylalanine. The earlier analysis of fewer than 700 of the donors excluded sequences that lacked an unambiguous match to a single V gene segment. An earlier analysis of several hundred of the donors classified V segments as functional when productive rearrangements were above 56.7% and as segregating when the standard deviation between donors was above 5%. A statistical classification framework was developed to diagnose cytomegalovirus status using the catalog of TCR beta chain sequences. V and J gene assignment, in a later analysis, came from comparing TCR nucleotide sequences with IMGT/GENE-DB human TR gene sequences. The TCRdist pipeline was used in a later analysis to assign CDR3 sequences and most-parsimonious VDJ recombination scenarios. In a later analysis, each TCR beta chain was defined by its CDR3 amino acid sequence together with its V-gene family, and reads lacking a unique V-gene family were excluded. To address suspected cross-contamination and a sequencing artifact, a later analysis removed under 600 highly shared, low-generation-probability nucleotide sequences. For each public chain, a later analysis derived a clonal expansion index from normalized ranks of inferred template counts within each repertoire. In a later analysis, generation probabilities were computed with a VDJ recombination model fitted to out-of-frame rearrangements, and the resulting probabilities were checked against IGoR. A later analysis scored TCR-TCR, TCR-HLA and TCR-CMV co-occurrence with hypergeometric tests, applying a repertoire-size bias correction to TCR pairs. In a later analysis, false discovery rates were estimated by permuting HLA or CMV assignments 20 times. In a later analysis, co-occurring TCRs were grouped using DBSCAN, and TCRdist sequence similarity was added for clustering within HLA-allele-positive subsets. Co-occurrence clustering excluded repertoires with fewer than 30,000 or more than 120,000 public chains, plus five with anomalous nucleotide sharing. This is the immuneACCESS table as TCRdb keeps it, with only in-frame sequences that have V and J called. A part of the clones is gone; compared with another copy, unresolved V genes explain less than half, and the rest is unexplained. The V and J calls and clone size come from that table; D and trimming were worked out from the DNA. The sample records 65,000 to 95,000 clones, roughly four fifths of which are singletons. The ten largest clones represent around 12% of the sample.

This TCR was recovered from a man aged 65-85 years in good health and CMV-seronegative. Sequenced: PBMCs. In this chain, TRBV5-4 is recombined with TRBJ2-3, and 7 junctional nucleotides match TRBD2. The CDR3 region reads CASSPGYGEGTQYF. The DNA sequence is given as TGTGCCAGCAGCCCGGGCTATGGGGAGGGTACGCAGTATTTT.